The rows below give T cell receptor beta chains drawn from one sample of a study of T cell repertoires in cytomegalovirus infection. The antigens these receptors bind are not known. MiXCR, applied by TCRdb to the reads, yields one record per CDR3 protein. The table shows 650,000 to 850,000 distinct CDR3 sequences, with 25% to 35% occurring only once. The sample was cultured CD8+ T cells from PBMCs, taken from culture after CMV antigen stimulation. The receptors stem from a human donor in good health (CMV status not recorded). Some clones in this sample may be carry-over from other donors' samples. Each CDR3 is given with its conserved first and last residue. A D gene is named only where the DNA matches it firmly. Clone size appears in some rows only: once, few, many, or a class for an expanded clone.

abundance,v_gene,j_gene,d_gene,CDR3nt,CDR3aa
.,TRBV19,TRBJ2-1,TRBD2,TGTGCCAGTAGTCCCCTAGCGGGGGGGCTGAACAATGAGCAGTTCTTC,CASSPLAGGLNNEQFF
.,TRBV4-1,TRBJ1-1,.,TGCGCCAGCAGCCAAGATCTGGCCCAGGGCACTGAAGCTTTCTTT,CASSQDLAQGTEAFF
few,TRBV19,TRBJ1-2,.,TGTGCCAGTCTAGGGGAAGGAGGCCGGGGGACCTTC,CASLGEGGRGTF
.,TRBV27,TRBJ1-2,.,TGTGCCAGCAGTTTATCAAGAGGGGCGGGCTATGGCTACACCTTC,CASSLSRGAGYGYTF
.,TRBV7-3,TRBJ2-1,.,TGTGCCAGCAGCCCCGAAGGGGGGGTTTTGAATGAGCAGTTCTTC,CASSPEGGVLNEQFF
many,TRBV18,TRBJ1-2,.,TGTGCCAGCTCACCACCGACAGAGTCCTATGGCTACACCTTC,CASSPPTESYGYTF
.,TRBV2,TRBJ2-1,.,TGTGCCAGCAGTGACGGCAGCCCTGTCAATGAGCAGTTCTTC,CASSDGSPVNEQFF
.,TRBV12-3/TRBV12-4,TRBJ2-7,.,TGTGCCAGCAGTTTTTCGACAGGGAGGGACTGGGGCGAGCAGTACTTC,CASSFSTGRDWGEQYF
.,TRBV5-5,TRBJ1-5,.,TGTGCCAGCAGTCCGGTTGGGGGGCAGCCCCAGCATTTT,CASSPVGGQPQHF
few,TRBV12-3/TRBV12-4,TRBJ2-5,.,TGTGCCAGCAGTCGGACAGCAGGGGACCAGTACTTC,CASSRTAGDQYF
many,TRBV7-8,TRBJ2-1,.,TGTGCCAGCAGCTTATACAGGGATCGGCAGTTCTTC,CASSLYRDRQFF
few,TRBV27,TRBJ1-6,TRBD1,TGTGCCAGCAGCGACAGGGGGTCCTATAATTCACCCCTCCACTTT,CASSDRGSYNSPLHF
.,TRBV27,TRBJ2-5,.,TGTGCCAGCAGTTTATCGGTCAGTGAAGAGACCCAGTACTTC,CASSLSVSEETQYF
few,TRBV7-8,TRBJ1-1,.,TGTGCCAGCAGCTTCGCCGGGACACAAACTGAAGCTTTCTTT,CASSFAGTQTEAFF
few,TRBV12-5,TRBJ2-2,.,TGTGCTAGTGGTTTGGCTACCTGGACGGAGGATATGTACACCGGGGAGCTGTTTTTT,CASGLATWTEDMYTGELFF
few,TRBV7-8,TRBJ2-7,.,TGTGCCAGCAGCTTAGGGCAGGGGGGGATCTACGAGCAGTACTTC,CASSLGQGGIYEQYF
.,TRBV12-5,TRBJ1-1,TRBD1,TGTGCTAGTGGTTTGGACAGGGGAAGGGACACTGAAGCTTTCTTT,CASGLDRGRDTEAFF
few,TRBV19,TRBJ1-2,.,TGTGCCAGTAACCTCCTATACGGGGACTATGGCTACACCTTC,CASNLLYGDYGYTF
.,TRBV27,TRBJ1-2,.,TGTGCCAGCAGTTTAGTACCGGAGCGTGGGGGCTACACCTTC,CASSLVPERGGYTF
many,TRBV7-9,TRBJ1-5,TRBD1,TGTGCCAGCAGCCCAGGACAGGCCCCCAATCAGCCCCAGCATTTT,CASSPGQAPNQPQHF
.,TRBV25-1,TRBJ2-7,TRBD1,TGTGCCAGCAGTACGTCTTTGTATGGGACAGCAAAGTACTTC,CASSTSLYGTAKYF
.,TRBV19,TRBJ1-5,.,TGTGCCAGTTCAGTCGGAGAAGTAAGCAATCAGCCCCAGCATTTT,CASSVGEVSNQPQHF
.,TRBV20-1,TRBJ2-1,TRBD2,TGCAGTGCTGAGACGGGGGGGACCTACAATGAGCAGTTCTTC,CSAETGGTYNEQFF
.,TRBV7-9,TRBJ1-1,.,TGTGCCAGCAGTTCGACATTGGCAAACACTGAAGCTTTCTTT,CASSSTLANTEAFF
few,TRBV6-2/TRBV6-3,TRBJ2-5,TRBD1,TGTGCCAGCAGTTACGAGGGGACAGGAGAGACCCAGTACTTC,CASSYEGTGETQYF
.,TRBV4-1,TRBJ2-1,.,TGCGCCAGCAGCCTTCAACTGTACAATGAGCAGTTCTTC,CASSLQLYNEQFF
.,TRBV7-2,TRBJ2-6,TRBD2,TGTGCCAGCACCGGGACTAGCGGGGGGCGCGGGGCCAACGTCCTGACTTTC,CASTGTSGGRGANVLTF
.,TRBV20-1,TRBJ2-1,.,TGCAGTGCTAGCGCCGGGACTTCCTCCTACAATGAGCAGTTCTTC,CSASAGTSSYNEQFF
few,TRBV28,TRBJ1-3,.,TGTGCCAGCAGTTTACCGGGGACGGGAGGAAACACCATATATTTT,CASSLPGTGGNTIYF
.,TRBV25-1,TRBJ1-5,.,TGTGCCAGCAGTGAACACAGGGTGGGTCAGCCCCAGCATTTT,CASSEHRVGQPQHF
.,TRBV5-6,TRBJ1-1,.,TGTGCCAGCAGCATCGGTGAGAGAACTGAAGCTTTCTTT,CASSIGERTEAFF
.,TRBV7-6,TRBJ2-5,TRBD2,TGTGCCAGCTTCGTTAGCGGGGGACTATCAGAGACCCAGTACTTC,CASFVSGGLSETQYF
many,TRBV7-2,TRBJ2-2,.,TGTGCCAGCAGCTTCGTTGGAGCCGGGGAGCTGTTTTTT,CASSFVGAGELFF
.,TRBV7-4,TRBJ2-1,TRBD1,TGTGCCAGCAGCCGCCCAGGGGGCTCCTACAATGAGCAGTTCTTC,CASSRPGGSYNEQFF
few,TRBV5-6,TRBJ2-3,.,TGTGCCAGCAGCCCCCAGGGTACCCGGTGGACAGATACGCAGTATTTT,CASSPQGTRWTDTQYF
.,TRBV25-1,TRBJ1-6,.,TGTGCCAGCAGTGAAGTGGGAGTTTTATACAATTCACCCCTCCACTTT,CASSEVGVLYNSPLHF
few,TRBV27,TRBJ2-7,TRBD1,TGTGCCAGCTCCTGGACAGGAGGACACTACGAGCAGTACTTC,CASSWTGGHYEQYF
.,TRBV5-6,TRBJ2-7,TRBD1,TGTGCCAGCAGCTCCGGGACAGGGGCTTTCTACGAGCAGTACTTC,CASSSGTGAFYEQYF
few,TRBV4-1,TRBJ2-1,TRBD1,TGCGCCAGCAGCCCGAGCCAGGGGGCCTACAATGAGCAGTTCTTC,CASSPSQGAYNEQFF
few,TRBV27,TRBJ2-7,.,TGTGCCAGCAGTTTATCCATTCTCTCGGAGCAGTACTTC,CASSLSILSEQYF
few,TRBV27,TRBJ1-5,.,TGTGCCAGCAGTCCAAAGCCCCCCGCGTTCGATAGCAATCAGCCCCAGCATTTT,CASSPKPPAFDSNQPQHF
.,TRBV6-2/TRBV6-3,TRBJ2-7,.,TGTGCCAGCAACAGGCAGAGCTCCTACGAGCAGTACTTC,CASNRQSSYEQYF